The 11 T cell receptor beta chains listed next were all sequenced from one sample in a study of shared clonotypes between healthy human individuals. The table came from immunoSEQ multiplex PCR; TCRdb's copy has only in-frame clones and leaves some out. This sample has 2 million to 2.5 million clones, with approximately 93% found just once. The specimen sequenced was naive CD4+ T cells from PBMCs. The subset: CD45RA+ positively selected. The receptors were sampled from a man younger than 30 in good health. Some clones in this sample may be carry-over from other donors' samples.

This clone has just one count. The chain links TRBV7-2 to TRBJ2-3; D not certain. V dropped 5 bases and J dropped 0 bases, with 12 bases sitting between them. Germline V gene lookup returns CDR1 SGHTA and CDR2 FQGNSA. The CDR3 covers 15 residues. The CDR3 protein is CASSQTVASTDTQYF. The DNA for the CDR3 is TGTGCCAGCAGCCAAACGGTGGCTAGCACAGATACGCAGTATTTT. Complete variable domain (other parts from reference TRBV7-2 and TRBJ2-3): GAGVSQSPSNKVTEKGKDVELRCDPISGHTALYWYRQSLGQGLEFLIYFQGNSAPDKSGLPSDRFSAERTGGSVSTLTIQRTQQEDSAVYLCASSQTVASTDTQYFGPGTRLTVL.

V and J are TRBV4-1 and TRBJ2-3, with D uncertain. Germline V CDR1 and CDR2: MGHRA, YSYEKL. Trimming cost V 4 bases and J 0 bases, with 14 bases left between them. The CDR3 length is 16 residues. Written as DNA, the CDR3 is TGCGCCAGCAGCCGTTACTGGGAATGGAGCACAGATACGCAGTATTTT. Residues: CASSRYWEWSTDTQYF.

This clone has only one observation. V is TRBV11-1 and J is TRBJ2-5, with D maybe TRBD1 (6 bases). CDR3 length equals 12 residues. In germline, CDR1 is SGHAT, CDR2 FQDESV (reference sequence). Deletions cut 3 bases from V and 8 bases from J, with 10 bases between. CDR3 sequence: CASSFDRITQYF. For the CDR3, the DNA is TGTGCCAGCAGCTTCGACAGGATAACCCAGTACTTC.

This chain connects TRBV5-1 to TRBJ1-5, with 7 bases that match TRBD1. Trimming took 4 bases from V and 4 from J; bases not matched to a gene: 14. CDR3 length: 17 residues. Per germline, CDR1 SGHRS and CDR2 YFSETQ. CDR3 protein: CASSLTGALRLNQPQHF. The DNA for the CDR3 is TGCGCCAGCAGCCTTACAGGGGCCTTGCGCCTAAATCAGCCCCAGCATTTT.

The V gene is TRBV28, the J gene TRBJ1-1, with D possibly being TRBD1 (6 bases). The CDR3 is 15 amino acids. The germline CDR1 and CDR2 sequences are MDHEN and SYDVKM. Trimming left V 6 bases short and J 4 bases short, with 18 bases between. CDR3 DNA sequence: TGTGCCAGCAGCCCACCCTGGGGGGCTAGCACTGAAGCTTTCTTT. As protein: CASSPPWGASTEAFF.

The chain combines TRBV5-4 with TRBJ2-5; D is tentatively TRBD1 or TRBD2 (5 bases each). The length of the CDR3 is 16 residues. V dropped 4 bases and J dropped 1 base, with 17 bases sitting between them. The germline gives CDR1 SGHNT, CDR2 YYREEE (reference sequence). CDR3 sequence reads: CASSHLGRTIQETQYF. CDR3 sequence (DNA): TGTGCCAGCAGCCACCTGGGACGAACTATCCAAGAGACCCAGTACTTC.

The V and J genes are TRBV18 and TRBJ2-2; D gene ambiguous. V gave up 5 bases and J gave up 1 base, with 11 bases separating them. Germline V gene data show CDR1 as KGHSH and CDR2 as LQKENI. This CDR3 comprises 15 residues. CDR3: CASSFSALNTGELFF. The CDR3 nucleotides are TGTGCCAGCTCATTCTCCGCCCTGAACACCGGGGAGCTGTTTTTT.

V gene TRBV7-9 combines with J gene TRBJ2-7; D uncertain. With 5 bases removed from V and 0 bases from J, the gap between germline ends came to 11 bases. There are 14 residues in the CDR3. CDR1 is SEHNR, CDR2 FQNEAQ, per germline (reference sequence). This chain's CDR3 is CASSPETASYEQYF. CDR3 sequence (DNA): TGTGCCAGCAGCCCCGAGACGGCCTCCTACGAGCAGTACTTC.

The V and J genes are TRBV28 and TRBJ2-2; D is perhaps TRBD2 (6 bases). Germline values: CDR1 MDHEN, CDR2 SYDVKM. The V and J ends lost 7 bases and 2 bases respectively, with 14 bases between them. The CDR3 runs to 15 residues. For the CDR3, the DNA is TGTGCCAGCATCATTTCGCGGGGAAACACCGGGGAGCTGTTTTTT. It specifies CASIISRGNTGELFF.

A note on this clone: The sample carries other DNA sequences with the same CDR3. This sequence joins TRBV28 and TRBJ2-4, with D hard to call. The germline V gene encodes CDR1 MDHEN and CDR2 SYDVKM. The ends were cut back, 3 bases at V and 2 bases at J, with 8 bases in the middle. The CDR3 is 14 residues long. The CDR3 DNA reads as TGTGCCAGCAGTTTTGGCGGCTCCAAAAACATTCAGTACTTC. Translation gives CASSFGGSKNIQYF. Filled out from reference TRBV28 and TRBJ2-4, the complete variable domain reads DVKVTQSSRYLVKRTGEKVFLECVQDMDHENMFWYRQDPGLGLRLIYFSYDVKMKEKGDIPEGYSVSREKKERFSLILESASTNQTSMYLCASSFGGSKNIQYFGAGTRLSVL.

The CDR3 spells CATSSPGTGSGELFF. The CDR3 region has the DNA TGTGCCACCAGCTCCCCCGGGACAGGGTCCGGGGAGCTGTTTTTT. The gene calls are TRBV15 and TRBJ2-2; TRBD1 agrees at 9 bases. CDR3 size: 15 residues. The V and J ends lost 5 bases and 6 bases, in that order; junction bases with no gene match: 7. Germline assignment: CDR1 LNHNV and CDR2 YYDKDF (reference sequence).